The 29 T cell receptor beta chains in this list originate from one sample, sequenced in a study of glioma-infiltrating T cells after dendritic cell vaccination (dated by TCRdb to 2016 to 2017). Library preparation used the immunoSEQ multiplex PCR assay. This immuneACCESS table, as held by TCRdb, lists in-frame sequences with V and J called but not all clones. Of the missing ones, under half trace to an unresolved V gene in checked studies; the others have no known cause. The sample contains tens of thousands of clones, about 80% of them found a single time. The top ten hold 2.1% of the sample. The sequencing here drew on blood, taken before dendritic cell vaccination. Every receptor here comes from a human donor with glioblastoma.

The gene calls are TRBV7-9 and TRBJ2-1; 8 positions match TRBD2. Germline assignment: CDR1 SEHNR and CDR2 FQNEAQ (reference sequence). The CDR3 consists of 17 residues. With 8 bases clipped from V and 6 bases from J, the junction kept 18 bases outside the gene matches. CDR3 loop: CASEKDSGLAEVNEQFF. The CDR3 DNA reads TGTGCCAGCGAAAAAGATAGTGGACTAGCCGAAGTCAATGAGCAGTTCTTC.

In its sample, this clone was seen once. V gene TRBV9 combines with J gene TRBJ2-7, with TRBD2 as a possible D gene (6 bases). There are 13 residues in the CDR3. Trimming took off 0 bases at V and 6 bases at J, with 10 bases between the two ends. Germline V gene lookup returns CDR1 SGDLS and CDR2 YYNGEE. CDR3 bases: TGTGCCAGCAGCGTAGTCGGAGGGACCGAGCAGTACTTC. This codes for CASSVVGGTEQYF.

V gene TRBV18 combines with J gene TRBJ2-3; no reliable D call. Germline CDR1 KGHSH, CDR2 LQKENI. V lost 2 bases and J 2 bases, leaving 14 bases between the germline ends. This CDR3 comprises 16 residues. The CDR3 protein is CASSPTTATYTDTQYF. The CDR3 region has the DNA TGTGCCAGCTCACCAACGACTGCCACTTACACAGATACGCAGTATTTT.

The V gene is TRBV14, the J gene TRBJ2-3, with TRBD2 identical over 9 bases. The CDR3 is 18 amino acids. The germline V gene encodes CDR1 SGHDN and CDR2 FVKESK. Trimming took 0 bases from V and 10 from J; bases not matched to a gene: 17. The CDR3 loop reads CASSQDLGLAGLFGAQYF. CDR3 DNA: TGTGCCAGCAGCCAAGATCTTGGGCTAGCGGGGCTCTTCGGGGCGCAGTATTTT.

CDR3 protein: CSVRLLGQTGELFF. The CDR3 DNA reads TGCAGCGTTCGTCTGCTGGGGCAGACCGGGGAGCTGTTTTTT. The rearrangement uses TRBV29-1 and TRBJ2-2, with a weak D call TRBD1 (5 bases). The CDR3 consists of 14 residues. The germline CDR1 and CDR2 sequences are SQVTM and ANQGSEA. Trimming removed 5 bases at V and 5 bases at J, with 15 bases between.

The chain employs TRBV29-1 and TRBJ1-2; D is uncertain. The germline V gene has CDR1 SQVTM and CDR2 ANQGSEA. The V end was cut by 0 bases, the J end by 11 bases, with 13 bases between. CDR3 length: 12 amino acids. CDR3 nucleotide sequence: TGCAGCGTTGAAGATGAGGCCACACCGTACACCTTC. This codes for CSVEDEATPYTF.

This chain uses TRBV6-1 with TRBJ2-5, with D possibly TRBD1 on 6 matching bases. Trimming cost V 4 bases and J 2 bases, with 11 bases left between them. CDR3 length: 14 residues. Germline V gene sequence: CDR1 MNHNS, CDR2 SASEGT. CDR3 protein: CASSVNRAQETQYF. CDR3 in DNA: TGTGCCAGCAGTGTAAACAGGGCTCAAGAGACCCAGTACTTC.

V and J are TRBV5-6 and TRBJ1-2; 8 bases agree with TRBD1. V shed 4 bases, J shed 8 bases, and the junction held 10 bases outside the gene matches. This CDR3 contains 14 residues. The V gene's germline CDR1 is SGHDT and CDR2 YYEEEE. This CDR3 reads CASSGGTGARGYTF. The CDR3, as DNA: TGTGCCAGCAGCGGAGGGACAGGAGCACGGGGCTACACCTTC.

V is TRBV7-3 and J is TRBJ2-1, with TRBD2 matching 10 bases. V shed 5 bases, J shed 3 bases, and the junction held 4 bases outside the gene matches. Germline-derived CDR1 and CDR2 are SGHTA and FQGTGA. The CDR3 spans 15 residues. The CDR3 is CASSTSGKLYNEQFF. CDR3 nucleotide sequence: TGTGCCAGCAGCACTAGCGGGAAACTCTACAATGAGCAGTTCTTC.

This clone was seen more than once but under ten times. This chain uses TRBV30 with TRBJ1-4; TRBD1 matches at 8 bases. Germline assignment: CDR1 GTSNPN and CDR2 SVGIG (reference sequence). The J segment lost 7 bases and the V segment lost 3 bases, leaving 4 bases of the junction unmatched. The CDR3 has 13 residues. The CDR3 coding sequence is TGTGCCTGGAGCCTGACAGGGGCTGAAAAACTGTTTTTT. This translates into CAWSLTGAEKLFF.

The chain is built from TRBV10-3 and TRBJ1-2; TRBD1 agrees at 11 bases. The CDR3 covers 16 residues. With 10 bases clipped from V and 4 bases from J, the junction kept 14 bases outside the gene matches. CDR1 and CDR2 from the germline V gene are ENHRY and SYGVKD. The CDR3 DNA reads as TGTGCCACCTCCCCGGGACAGGGGGTATTGGGCTATGGCTACACCTTC. It specifies CATSPGQGVLGYGYTF.

The genes are TRBV19 and TRBJ1-5; 8 bases match TRBD1. CDR1 and CDR2 (germline): LNHDA, SQIVND (reference sequence). The CDR3 length is 15 residues. V lost 5 bases and J lost 3; bases outside the gene matches: 6. This CDR3 reads CASSPGTGLNQPQHF. The CDR3 DNA reads as TGTGCCAGTAGTCCCGGGACAGGCCTCAATCAGCCCCAGCATTTT.

V usage is TRBV10-3 and J usage is TRBJ1-2; D unclear. Trimming shortened V by 3 bases and J by 0 bases, and 14 bases separated the two germline ends. CDR3 length equals 16 residues. Germline V gives CDR1 ENHRY, CDR2 SYGVKD. The CDR3 loop is CAISDSRSGANYGYTF. The CDR3 DNA reads as TGTGCCATCAGTGATTCTAGGTCGGGAGCTAACTATGGCTACACCTTC.

The V call is TRBV2, the J call TRBJ1-1; 9 bases map to TRBD1. With 6 bases clipped from V and 7 bases from J, the junction kept 9 bases outside the gene matches. In germline, CDR1 is SNHLY, CDR2 FYNNEI. The CDR3 has 14 residues. The CDR3 reads CASRVTGGASEAFF. The CDR3 DNA reads TGTGCCAGCAGGGTAACAGGGGGCGCGAGTGAAGCTTTCTTT.

Here the CDR3 reads CSVRTSGSISTGELFF. The CDR3 region has the DNA TGCAGCGTTAGGACTAGCGGGAGTATATCGACCGGGGAGCTGTTTTTT. The chain couples TRBV29-1 to TRBJ2-2; 13 bases fit TRBD2. CDR1 and CDR2 from the germline V gene are SQVTM and ANQGSEA. With 5 bases clipped from V and 5 bases from J, the junction kept 8 bases outside the gene matches. This CDR3 region has 16 residues.

This sequence joins TRBV11-2 and TRBJ2-6; no clear D. CDR1 and CDR2 from the germline V gene are SGHAT and FQNNGV. The V and J ends lost 8 bases and 5 bases respectively, with 10 bases between them. The CDR3 runs to 13 residues. The CDR3 bases are TGTGCCAGCGATCTTGGCAGGGCCAACGTCCTGACTTTC. This sequence encodes CASDLGRANVLTF.

The chain joins TRBV5-8 to TRBJ1-5, with TRBD1 matching 7 bases. The CDR3 totals 15 residues. Trimming removed 4 bases from V and 1 base from J; junction bases left unmatched: 5. Germline V CDR1 and CDR2: SGHTS, YDEGEE. This CDR3 is CASSMGQSSNQPQHF. CDR3 bases: TGTGCCAGCAGCATGGGACAGTCAAGCAATCAGCCCCAGCATTTT.

The chain is built from TRBV6-6 and TRBJ2-2; possibly TRBD1 for D (6 bases). Looked up from germline, CDR1 is MNHNY and CDR2 is SVGAGI (reference sequence). V lost 5 bases and J 7 bases, leaving 17 bases between the germline ends. The CDR3 contains 15 residues. DNA of the CDR3: TGTGCCAGCAGTGCACAGGGTCTGTGGGTCGGGGAGCTGTTTTTT. Protein product: CASSAQGLWVGELFF.

The chain joins TRBV11-2 to TRBJ1-4, with D possibly being TRBD1 (5 bases). Trimming shortened V by 5 bases and J by 6 bases, and 10 bases separated the two germline ends. CDR1 and CDR2 from the germline V gene are SGHAT and FQNNGV. This CDR3 comprises 13 residues. This CDR3 reads CASSLAGDEKLFF. Written as DNA, the CDR3 is TGTGCCAGCAGCCTAGCGGGGGATGAAAAACTGTTTTTT.

This clone has just one count. The V and J genes are TRBV7-8 and TRBJ2-3; 8 positions agree with TRBD2. This CDR3 is built from 15 residues. Per the germline V gene, CDR1 is SGHVS and CDR2 is FQNEAQ. V shed 2 bases and J 3 bases; nucleotides not matched to a gene: 4. The CDR3 here is CASSLRAGETDTQYF. In nucleotides, the CDR3 is TGTGCCAGCAGCTTACGAGCGGGAGAAACAGATACGCAGTATTTT. The full variable domain, with the rest looked up from reference TRBV7-8 and TRBJ2-3, is GAGVSQSPRYKVAKRGQDVALRCDPISGHVSLFWYQQALGQGPEFLTYFQNEAQLDKSGLPSDRFFAERPEGSVSTLKIQRTQQEDSAVYLCASSLRAGETDTQYFGPGTRLTVL.

The gene calls are TRBV2 and TRBJ1-3; 10 bases agree with TRBD1. CDR3 length equals 16 residues. CDR1 and CDR2 (germline): SNHLY, FYNNEI. Germline trimming cut 4 bases from V and 2 bases from J; bases unmatched to any gene: 5. This CDR3 is CASSGQGAFTGNTIYF. The DNA for the CDR3 is TGTGCCAGCAGTGGACAGGGGGCTTTCACTGGAAACACCATATATTTT.

This chain connects TRBV6-5 to TRBJ2-5; weak D call: TRBD1 (6 bases). V lost 5 bases to trimming and J lost 5 bases, with 18 bases between them. Germline CDR1 MNHEY, CDR2 SVGAGI. The CDR3 totals 15 residues. The DNA of the CDR3 is TGTGCCAGCAGTCCGGGATACAGGGTGGACGAGACCCAGTACTTC. Its protein is CASSPGYRVDETQYF.

The chain links TRBV6-6 to TRBJ1-2; perhaps TRBD1 as D (6 bases). Trimming stripped 5 bases from V and 4 bases from J, with 11 bases between. The germline CDR1 and CDR2 sequences are MNHNY and SVGAGI (reference sequence). The CDR3 is 13 residues long. CDR3 sequence (DNA): TGTGCCAGCAGTACAGGGAGAGGCTATGGCTACACCTTC. Translating gives CASSTGRGYGYTF.

The chain couples TRBV10-1 to TRBJ2-5; D is perhaps TRBD1 (5 bases). The CDR3 contains 17 residues. The germline CDR1 and CDR2 sequences are WNHNN and SYGVQD (reference sequence). V gave up 0 bases and J gave up 5 bases, with 19 bases separating them. In DNA form, the CDR3 reads TGCGCCAGCAGTGAGTCTTCGGGTTCAGGGCCCAAGGAGACCCAGTACTTC. Translating gives CASSESSGSGPKETQYF.

The chain recombines TRBV9 with TRBJ1-2; a weak D match, TRBD1 (5 bases). Germline loops: CDR1 SGDLS, CDR2 YYNGEE. The CDR3 has 13 residues. V was cut by 2 bases and J by 7 bases, with 12 bases left in between. CDR3 DNA sequence: TGTGCCAGCAGCGTGCAGGGAAACGGTGGCTACACCTTC. It is translated as CASSVQGNGGYTF.

This clone was seen a single time. The V and J genes are TRBV13 and TRBJ2-3; 9 bases align to TRBD2. Trimming took 1 base from V and 3 from J; bases not matched to a gene: 20. CDR3 length: 21 amino acids. The germline CDR1 and CDR2 sequences are PRHDT and FYEKMQ (reference sequence). Here the CDR3 reads CASSLESPGTKRGARTDTQYF. In DNA form, the CDR3 reads TGTGCCAGCAGCTTAGAATCGCCCGGGACCAAGCGGGGGGCTCGGACAGATACGCAGTATTTT.

This clone came up once. The CDR3, as DNA: TGTGCCAGTAGTATAGACGGGGGGGGACCTCCCAGTGGAGCTTTCTTT. Residues: CASSIDGGGPPSGAFF. The V and J genes are TRBV19 and TRBJ1-1; D is possibly TRBD1 (5 bases). The CDR3 runs 16 residues. The V gene lost 0 bases and the J gene lost 10 bases, with 21 bases spanning the gap. In germline, CDR1 is LNHDA, CDR2 SQIVND (reference sequence).

This chain links TRBV20-1 with TRBJ2-1, with 7 nucleotides matching TRBD2. Germline V CDR1 and CDR2: DFQATT, SNEGSKA (reference sequence). The CDR3 has 11 residues. After removal of 3 bases from V and 9 bases from J, the junction contained 2 bases not matched to a gene. CDR3 amino acids: CSASTSAEQFF. The CDR3 DNA follows: TGCAGTGCTAGTACTAGCGCTGAGCAGTTCTTC.

The chain links TRBV12-1 to TRBJ1-2; the D call TRBD1 from the table was never checked on the DNA. TRBV12-1 is tagged as a pseudogene. This CDR3 comprises 13 residues. CDR3 sequence reads: CASTQGANNGYTF. CDR3 bases: TGTGCCAGCACCCAGGGGGCGAATAATGGCTACACCTTC.